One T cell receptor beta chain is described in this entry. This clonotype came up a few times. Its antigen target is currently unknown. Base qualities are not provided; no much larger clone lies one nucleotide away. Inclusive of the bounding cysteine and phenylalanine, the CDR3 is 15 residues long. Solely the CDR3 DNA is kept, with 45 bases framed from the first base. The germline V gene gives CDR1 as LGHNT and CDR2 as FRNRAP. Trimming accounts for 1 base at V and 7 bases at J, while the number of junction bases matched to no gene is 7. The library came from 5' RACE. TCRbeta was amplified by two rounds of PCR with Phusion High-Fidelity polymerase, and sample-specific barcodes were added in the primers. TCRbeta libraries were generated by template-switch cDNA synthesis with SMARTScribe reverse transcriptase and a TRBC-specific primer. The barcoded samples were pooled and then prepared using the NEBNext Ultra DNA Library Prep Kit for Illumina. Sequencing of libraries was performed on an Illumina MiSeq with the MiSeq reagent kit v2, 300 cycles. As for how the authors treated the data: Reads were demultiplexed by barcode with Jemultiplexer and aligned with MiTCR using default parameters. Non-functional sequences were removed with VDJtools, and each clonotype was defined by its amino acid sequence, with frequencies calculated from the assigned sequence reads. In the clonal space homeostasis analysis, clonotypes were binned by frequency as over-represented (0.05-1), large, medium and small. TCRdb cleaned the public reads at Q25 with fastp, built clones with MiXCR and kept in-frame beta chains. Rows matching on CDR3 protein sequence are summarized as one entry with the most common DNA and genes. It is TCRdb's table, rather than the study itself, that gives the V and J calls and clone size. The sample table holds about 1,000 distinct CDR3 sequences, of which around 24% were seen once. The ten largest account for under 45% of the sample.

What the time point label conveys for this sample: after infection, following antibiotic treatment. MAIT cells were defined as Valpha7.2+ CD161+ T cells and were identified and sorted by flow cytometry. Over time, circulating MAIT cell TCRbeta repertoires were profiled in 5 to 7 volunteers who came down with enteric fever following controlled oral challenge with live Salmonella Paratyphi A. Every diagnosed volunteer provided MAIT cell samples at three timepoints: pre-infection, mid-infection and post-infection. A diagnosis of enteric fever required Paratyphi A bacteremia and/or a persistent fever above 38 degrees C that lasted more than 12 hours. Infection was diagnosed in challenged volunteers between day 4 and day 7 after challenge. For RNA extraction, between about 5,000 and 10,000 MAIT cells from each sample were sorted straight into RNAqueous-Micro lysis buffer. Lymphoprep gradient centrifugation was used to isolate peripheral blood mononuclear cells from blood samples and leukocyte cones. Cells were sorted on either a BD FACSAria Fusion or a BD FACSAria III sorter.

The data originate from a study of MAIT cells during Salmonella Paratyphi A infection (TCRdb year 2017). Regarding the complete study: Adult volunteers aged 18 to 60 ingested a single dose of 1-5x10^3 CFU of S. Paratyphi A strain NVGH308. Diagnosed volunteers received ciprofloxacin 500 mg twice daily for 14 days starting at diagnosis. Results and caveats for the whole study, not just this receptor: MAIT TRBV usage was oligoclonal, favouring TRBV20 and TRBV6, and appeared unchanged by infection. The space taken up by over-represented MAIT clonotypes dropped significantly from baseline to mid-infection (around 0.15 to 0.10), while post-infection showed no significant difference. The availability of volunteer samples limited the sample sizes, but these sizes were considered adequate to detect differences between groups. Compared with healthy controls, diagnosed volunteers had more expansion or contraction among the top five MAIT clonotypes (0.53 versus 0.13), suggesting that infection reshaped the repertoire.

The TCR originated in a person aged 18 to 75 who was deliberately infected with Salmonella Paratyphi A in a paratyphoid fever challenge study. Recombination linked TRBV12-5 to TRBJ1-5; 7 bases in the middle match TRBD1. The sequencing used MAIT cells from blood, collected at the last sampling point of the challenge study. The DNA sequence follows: TGTGCTAGTGGTTTGGCCGACAGGGAAGAACAGCCCCAGCATTTT. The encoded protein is CASGLADREEQPQHF.